The 10 T cell receptor beta chains below all came from one sample that was sequenced in a study of T cells after posttransplantation cyclophosphamide. Using immunoSEQ multiplex PCR, the repertoire was profiled, and TCRdb retains in-frame clones only, with some absent. The sample holds 10,000 to 13,000 clones, about 89% seen once. Treatment was busulfan-fludarabine conditioning, a marrow graft, and cyclophosphamide on days +3 and +4. The sequencing here drew on CD4+ T cells sorted from PBMCs, taken after allogeneic stem cell transplant with posttransplant cyclophosphamide. Receptor source: a male patient in his thirties who received an allogeneic stem cell transplant from a related donor, was CMV-positive, and had acute GVHD only. A subset of T cells may come from the graft donor.

The CDR3 coding sequence is TGTGCCAGCAGCACATCACAGGGGGCGTATGGCTACACCTTC. It encodes CASSTSQGAYGYTF. V and J are TRBV5-4 and TRBJ1-2, with TRBD1 identical over 9 bases. The CDR3 loop spans 14 amino acids. V lost 4 bases to trimming and J lost 5 bases; unmatched junction nucleotides: 6. CDR1 is SGHNT, CDR2 YYREEE, per germline (reference sequence).

V and J are TRBV18 and TRBJ2-1; 10 bases agree with TRBD2. The germline gives CDR1 KGHSH, CDR2 LQKENI. CDR3 length: 15 residues. The trim removed 3 bases at V and 6 bases at J, leaving 5 bases unmatched. In DNA, the CDR3 is TGTGCCAGCTCACCTAGCGGGGGGACATCCAATGAGCAGTTCTTC. Translation: CASSPSGGTSNEQFF.

The gene calls are TRBV15 and TRBJ1-2; maybe TRBD1 (6 bases). This CDR3 has 13 amino acids. V was trimmed by 8 bases and J by 4 bases, leaving 14 bases between them. Looked up from germline, CDR1 is LNHNV and CDR2 is YYDKDF (reference sequence). The CDR3 sequence: CATGRGAGYGYTF. The CDR3 DNA follows: TGTGCCACCGGGCGGGGGGCCGGCTATGGCTACACCTTC.

This chain links TRBV5-4 with TRBJ2-7; 9 bases map to TRBD2. Losses at the gene ends were 3 bases for V and 4 bases for J; bases not matched to a gene: 17. The CDR3 length is 18 residues. CDR1 is SGHNT, CDR2 YYREEE, per germline (reference sequence). CDR3 in amino acids: CASSSWVGGPGLAYEQYF. The CDR3 bases are TGTGCCAGCAGCTCTTGGGTGGGGGGACCGGGACTAGCTTACGAGCAGTACTTC. The whole variable domain, filled in from reference TRBV5-4 and TRBJ2-7, reads ETGVTQSPTHLIKTRGQQVTLRCSSQSGHNTVSWYQQALGQGPQFIFQYYREEENGRGNFPPRFSGLQFPNYSSELNVNALELDDSALYLCASSSWVGGPGLAYEQYFGPGTRLTVT.

V and J are TRBV7-2 and TRBJ2-7; 8 bases align to TRBD1. This CDR3 comprises 15 residues. The V and J ends lost 2 bases and 3 bases, in that order; junction bases with no gene match: 6. The germline V gene encodes CDR1 SGHTA and CDR2 FQGNSA. CDR3 in amino acids: CASSLRSGGNYEQYF. Here the CDR3 DNA reads TGTGCCAGCAGCTTACGTTCAGGGGGCAACTACGAGCAGTACTTC.

This chain links TRBV23-1 with TRBJ2-2; 9 positions match TRBD1. TRBV23-1 is classed as an ORF, of uncertain function. The CDR3 contains 16 residues. The ends lost 0 bases at V and 6 bases at J; junction bases unmatched: 5. Written as DNA, the CDR3 is TGCGCCAGCAGTCAATCGGTCGGGACAGGGCCCGGGGAGCTGTTTTTT. Protein product: CASSQSVGTGPGELFF.

This clone was detected a few times. The chain joins TRBV28 to TRBJ2-3; TRBD2 matches 11 bases. The CDR3 covers 17 residues. The germline V gene has CDR1 MDHEN and CDR2 SYDVKM. The V segment lost 4 bases and the J segment 4 bases; nucleotides outside the gene matches: 10. CDR3 in DNA: TGTGCCAGCAGTTCCCCGACGGGACTAGCGGACTCAGATACGCAGTATTTT. This codes for CASSSPTGLADSDTQYF. Based on the CDR3 plus reference TRBV28 and TRBJ2-3, the full variable domain is DVKVTQSSRYLVKRTGEKVFLECVQDMDHENMFWYRQDPGLGLRLIYFSYDVKMKEKGDIPEGYSVSREKKERFSLILESASTNQTSMYLCASSSPTGLADSDTQYFGPGTRLTVL.

This clone has a single count. This rearrangement joins TRBV28 to TRBJ1-2; D possibly corresponds to TRBD1 (6 bases). This CDR3 has 13 residues. The germline V and J ends were trimmed by 3 bases and 8 bases, with 13 bases remaining between them. The V gene's germline CDR1 is MDHEN and CDR2 SYDVKM. The CDR3, as DNA: TGTGCCAGCAGTTTTCAAGGGGGGGAAGGCTACACCTTC. Protein product: CASSFQGGEGYTF.

The chain combines TRBV15 with TRBJ1-4; TRBD1 might be the D (6 bases). Trimming shortened V by 0 bases and J by 4 bases, and 9 bases separated the two germline ends. This CDR3 has 15 residues. Germline V lookup: CDR1 LNHNV, CDR2 YYDKDF (reference sequence). For the CDR3, the DNA is TGTGCCACCAGCAGAGACAGGGGCGATAATGAAAAACTGTTTTTT. This sequence encodes CATSRDRGDNEKLFF.

The gene calls are TRBV7-2 and TRBJ1-1; maybe TRBD1 (5 bases). This CDR3 is built from 15 residues. V dropped 5 bases and J dropped 1 base, with 14 bases sitting between them. The germline V gene has CDR1 SGHTA and CDR2 FQGNSA. The CDR3 DNA reads as TGTGCCAGCAGCACAGGTCCAGGTAGGAACACTGAAGCTTTCTTT. This encodes CASSTGPGRNTEAFF.